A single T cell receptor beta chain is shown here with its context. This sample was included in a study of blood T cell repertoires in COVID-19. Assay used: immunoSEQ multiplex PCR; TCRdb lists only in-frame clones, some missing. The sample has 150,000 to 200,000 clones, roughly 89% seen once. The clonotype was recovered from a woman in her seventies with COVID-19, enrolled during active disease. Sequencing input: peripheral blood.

The chain's CDR3 is CASSSYRQGSFTDTQYF. The CDR3 coding sequence is TGTGCCAGCAGTTCTTACCGACAGGGAAGCTTCACAGATACGCAGTATTTT. This chain joins TRBV6-2 or TRBV6-3 and TRBJ2-3; 7 bases match TRBD1. V gave up 4 bases and J gave up 2 bases; unmatched junction bases: 12. The CDR3 length is 17 residues. Germline values: CDR1 MNHEY, CDR2 SVGEGT.